Following are 26 T cell receptor beta chains from one sample sequenced in a study of read filtering for tumor transcriptome and immune sequencing. Molecular barcoded adaptors covering alpha/delta and beta/gamma chains were used on 400 ng RNA. MiXCR was run by TCRdb on the reads, yielding one entry per CDR3 protein. The sample consists of 35,000 to 40,000 distinct CDR3 sequences, roughly an eighth of them appearing once. Source material: a population of CD138-negative cells sorted from bone marrow. These receptors came from a donor aged 40 or older with multiple myeloma.

This clonotype has at least ten counts. The chain couples TRBV27 to TRBJ1-5, with TRBD1 matching over 8 bases. Germline V gene lookup returns CDR1 MNHEY and CDR2 SMNVEV (reference sequence). The ends lost 6 bases at V and 3 bases at J; junction bases unmatched: 10. This CDR3 comprises 16 residues. The CDR3 DNA follows: TGTGCCAGCAGCCCCGGGACAGGCGGTGTCAATCAGCCCCAGCATTTT. It encodes CASSPGTGGVNQPQHF.

This clonotype was recorded a few times. This may come from a read error, since a much larger clone is one base off. V usage is TRBV15 and J usage is TRBJ2-1; 7 positions agree with TRBD1. The CDR3 has 12 amino acids. Germline V lookup: CDR1 LNHNV, CDR2 YYDKDF (reference sequence). The DNA of the CDR3 is TGTGCCACGTCAGGGGGTGGCAATGGGCAGTTCTTC. Translating gives CATSGGGNGQFF.

This clonotype was observed a handful of times. Relative to the germline gene, one junction end is altered; a read error may explain this. V is TRBV29-1 and J is TRBJ2-2; 9 nucleotides align to TRBD1. Germline-derived CDR1 and CDR2 are SQVTM and ANQGSEA. The length of the CDR3 is 15 residues. The CDR3 sequence is CSVSPGQGNTGGLFF. For the CDR3, the DNA is TGCAGCGTCTCACCGGGACAGGGCAACACCGGGGGGCTGTTTTTT.

This clonotype showed up many times. The V call is TRBV20-1, the J call TRBJ2-3; 10 bases agree with TRBD2. Per germline, CDR1 DFQATT and CDR2 SNEGSKA (reference sequence). CDR3 length equals 15 residues. With V trimmed by 5 bases and J by 6 bases, 11 bases remained unmatched. The CDR3 spells CSAFNLAGGTDTQYF. CDR3 DNA sequence: TGCAGTGCTTTTAATTTAGCGGGAGGAACCGATACGCAGTATTTT.

This clonotype was recorded at least ten times. The chain recombines TRBV12-3 or TRBV12-4 with TRBJ2-2; 11 bases agree with TRBD2. V shed 0 bases and J 1 base; nucleotides not matched to a gene: 7. This CDR3 contains 19 residues. In DNA form, the CDR3 reads TGTGCCAGCAGTTTAGCAAAGGGACTAGCGGTTATGAACACCGGGGAGCTGTTTTTT. It specifies CASSLAKGLAVMNTGELFF.

On this clonotype: Given a far larger clone just one base away, this is likely a sequencing read error. The gene calls are TRBV12-3 or TRBV12-4 and TRBJ2-1, with TRBD2 as a possible D gene (6 bases). The CDR3 is made up of 15 amino acids. The CDR3 sequence: CAGRFQGLAGDEQFF. CDR3 in DNA: TGTGCCGGCAGGTTCCAGGGACTTGCCGGGGATGAGCAGTTCTTC.

V usage is TRBV19 and J usage is TRBJ2-1; D gene ambiguous. This CDR3 contains 12 residues. Per germline, CDR1 LNHDA and CDR2 SQIVND (reference sequence). V lost 8 bases to trimming and J lost 7 bases, with 12 bases between them. The CDR3 spells CASSWAQNEQFF. CDR3 nucleotides: TGTGCCAGTTCGTGGGCACAGAATGAGCAGTTCTTC.

Many counts were recorded for this clonotype. This sequence joins TRBV7-2 and TRBJ2-2, with D perhaps matching TRBD2 (6 bases). Trimming cost V 5 bases and J 7 bases, with 17 bases left between them. CDR3 length: 15 amino acids. The germline V gene encodes CDR1 SGHTA and CDR2 FQGNSA. Written as DNA, the CDR3 is TGTGCCAGCAGCCCCCCCGGGGGAATGGACGGGGAGCTGTTTTTT. This codes for CASSPPGGMDGELFF.

The table lists this clonotype with many counts. The chain links TRBV6-1 to TRBJ2-1; D is perhaps TRBD1 (5 bases). CDR1 is MNHNS and CDR2 is SASEGT in the germline V gene. V lost 5 bases and J lost 3, with 20 bases in between. This CDR3 region has 17 residues. The CDR3 DNA sequence: TGTGCCAGCAGTTCCCAGGCCCCAGGGTCATTCTACAATGAGCAGTTCTTC. Its protein product is CASSSQAPGSFYNEQFF.

Many counts were recorded for this clonotype. The chain uses TRBV6-1 and TRBJ1-1; TRBD1 might be the D (6 bases). CDR3 length: 14 residues. Germline V gene data show CDR1 as MNHNS and CDR2 as SASEGT. Trimming stripped 6 bases from V and 3 bases from J, with 14 bases between. CDR3 loop: CASSLTGGYTEAFF. The DNA of the CDR3 is TGTGCCAGCAGCTTGACAGGAGGCTACACTGAAGCTTTCTTT.

There are many counts of this clonotype. The chain recombines TRBV7-2 with TRBJ2-5; 8 nucleotides line up with TRBD2. Losses at the gene ends were 2 bases for V and 2 bases for J; bases not matched to a gene: 7. The CDR3 consists of 16 residues. Per germline, CDR1 SGHTA and CDR2 FQGNSA. The CDR3 loop reads CASSLSTSGGQETQYF. The DNA for the CDR3 is TGTGCCAGCAGCTTATCCACTAGCGGAGGTCAAGAGACCCAGTACTTC.

This clonotype was counted a few times. This chain uses TRBV7-9 with TRBJ2-7; tentative D call: TRBD1 (5 bases). V lost 4 bases and J lost 3, with 22 bases in between. Per the germline V gene, CDR1 is SEHNR and CDR2 is FQNEAQ (reference sequence). This CDR3 region has 17 residues. CDR3 region: CASSSVWGPTYYYEQYF. CDR3 DNA: TGTGCCAGCAGCTCAGTTTGGGGCCCCACCTATTACTACGAGCAGTACTTC.

This clonotype was seen at least ten times. The chain joins TRBV10-3 to TRBJ2-5; D gene ambiguous. V was pared by 9 bases and J by 5 bases, with 19 bases between. The CDR3 has 14 amino acids. Germline V lookup: CDR1 ENHRY, CDR2 SYGVKD. The DNA for the CDR3 is TGTGCCATTGCCCGGGCCCTCAATGGGGAGACCCAGTACTTC. This encodes CAIARALNGETQYF.

Details on this clonotype: Given a much more abundant clone one base away, this may be a read error. The chain links TRBV12-3 or TRBV12-4 to TRBJ2-2; D may be TRBD2 (6 bases). The V gene lost 4 bases and the J gene lost 6 bases, with 12 bases spanning the gap. The CDR3 totals 14 residues. In nucleotides, the CDR3 is TGTGCCAGCAGTTCAGCCTGGGGGGCCGGGGAGCTGTTTTTT. It specifies CASSSAWGAGELFF.

This clonotype has ten or more counts. The gene calls are TRBV7-2 and TRBJ1-1; possibly TRBD1 for D (6 bases). CDR3 size: 13 residues. CDR1 SGHTA and CDR2 FQGNSA come from the germline V gene. Trimming removed 4 bases from V and 3 bases from J, with 9 bases in between. CDR3: CASSSYRDTEAFF. As DNA, the CDR3 is TGTGCCAGCAGCTCGTACAGGGACACTGAAGCTTTCTTT.

This clonotype occurred many times. This chain joins TRBV29-1 and TRBJ2-5; TRBD2 agrees at 8 bases. In germline, CDR1 is SQVTM, CDR2 ANQGSEA. With V trimmed by 3 bases and J by 7 bases, 4 bases remained unmatched. This CDR3 comprises 12 residues. The CDR3 DNA follows: TGCAGCGTTGAGGCGGGGGGTAGGACCCAGTACTTC. This encodes CSVEAGGRTQYF.

This clonotype has at least ten counts. The V gene is TRBV2, the J gene TRBJ2-1; D is ambiguous. The CDR3 loop spans 12 amino acids. V gave up 6 bases and J gave up 8 bases, with 11 bases separating them. Germline CDR1 and CDR2: SNHLY and FYNNEI. The CDR3 is CASRAERDEQFF. In DNA form, the CDR3 reads TGTGCCAGCAGGGCGGAACGGGATGAGCAGTTCTTC.

There are many counts of this clonotype. V gene TRBV20-1 combines with J gene TRBJ2-1, with 11 bases aligning to TRBD2. J was trimmed by 1 base and V by 6 bases; bases with no gene match: 11. The CDR3 length is 17 residues. Germline V gene lookup returns CDR1 DFQATT and CDR2 SNEGSKA (reference sequence). The CDR3 DNA sequence: TGCAGTGCCCCTGATAGCGGGAGGGCCAGGTCCTACAATGAGCAGTTCTTC. Its translation: CSAPDSGRARSYNEQFF.

This clonotype was detected only a few times. The chain recombines TRBV29-1 with TRBJ2-5; D is unresolved. CDR1 and CDR2 from the germline V gene are SQVTM and ANQGSEA. Trimming cost V 6 bases and J 5 bases, with 10 bases left between them. The length of the CDR3 is 11 residues. CDR3 in DNA: TGCAGCGTCGGCCGTGGGGAGACCCAGTACTTC. It is translated as CSVGRGETQYF.

This clonotype was detected ten times or more. The rearrangement joins TRBV28 to TRBJ1-5, with 7 nucleotides matching TRBD1. CDR3 size: 14 residues. Trimming at V came to 7 bases and at J to 5 bases, leaving 8 bases not matched to a gene. The germline V gene encodes CDR1 MDHEN and CDR2 SYDVKM. CDR3 in DNA: TGTGCCAGCATCGAGACAGGGAGCCATCAGCCCCAGCATTTT. As protein: CASIETGSHQPQHF.

Many counts were recorded for this clonotype. V usage is TRBV20-1 and J usage is TRBJ2-3, with D maybe TRBD2 (6 bases). This CDR3 is built from 13 residues. CDR1 is DFQATT, CDR2 SNEGSKA, per germline (reference sequence). The CDR3 nucleotides are TGCAGCGTTAATTCGGGAGGCACAGATACGCAGTATTTT. Its protein product is CSVNSGGTDTQYF.

This clonotype showed up many times. The V and J genes are TRBV5-1 and TRBJ2-7; D is unresolved. Between the trimmed V and J ends, which lost 4 bases and 3 bases, there was a span of 11 bases. This CDR3 is 13 amino acids long. Germline CDR1 SGHRS, CDR2 YFSETQ. The CDR3 is CASSREPYYEQYF. Written as DNA, the CDR3 is TGCGCCAGCAGCAGAGAACCCTACTACGAGCAGTACTTC.

This clonotype occurred a few times. The CDR3 loop is CATSRDWGGNEQYF. As DNA, the CDR3 is TGTGCCACCAGCAGAGATTGGGGGGGGAACGAGCAGTACTTC. The chain carries TRBV15 and TRBJ2-7; TRBD2 agrees at 7 bases. The CDR3 runs 14 residues. Germline V CDR1 and CDR2: LNHNV, YYDKDF (reference sequence). With V trimmed by 0 bases and J by 5 bases, 4 bases remained unmatched.

The chain employs TRBV18 and TRBJ2-5; either TRBD1 or TRBD2 may fit D (5 bases each). This CDR3 is 16 amino acids long. V lost 6 bases and J lost 4, with 21 bases in between. The germline V gene has CDR1 KGHSH and CDR2 LQKENI. DNA of the CDR3: TGTGCCAGCTCCCACAACCCGGGGCAGAGTCGAGAGACCCAGTACTTC. Encoded protein: CASSHNPGQSRETQYF.

This clonotype was observed many times. The chain links TRBV2 to TRBJ2-1; D is possibly TRBD1 (6 bases). Germline V gene data show CDR1 as SNHLY and CDR2 as FYNNEI. The CDR3 sequence is 13 residues long. The ends were cut back, 10 bases at V and 9 bases at J, with 19 bases in the middle. CDR3: CATPQGLGAEQFF. DNA of the CDR3: TGTGCCACCCCCCAGGGGCTCGGGGCTGAGCAGTTCTTC.

This clonotype was recorded many times. V gene TRBV7-8 combines with J gene TRBJ2-5; 13 positions match TRBD2. The germline V gene has CDR1 SGHVS and CDR2 FQNEAQ. The CDR3 runs to 16 residues. V was pared by 5 bases and J by 1 base, with 4 bases of the junction left unmatched. As DNA, the CDR3 is TGTGCCAGCAGCGGGACTAGCGGGACCCTCCAAGAGACCCAGTACTTC. Its protein product is CASSGTSGTLQETQYF.